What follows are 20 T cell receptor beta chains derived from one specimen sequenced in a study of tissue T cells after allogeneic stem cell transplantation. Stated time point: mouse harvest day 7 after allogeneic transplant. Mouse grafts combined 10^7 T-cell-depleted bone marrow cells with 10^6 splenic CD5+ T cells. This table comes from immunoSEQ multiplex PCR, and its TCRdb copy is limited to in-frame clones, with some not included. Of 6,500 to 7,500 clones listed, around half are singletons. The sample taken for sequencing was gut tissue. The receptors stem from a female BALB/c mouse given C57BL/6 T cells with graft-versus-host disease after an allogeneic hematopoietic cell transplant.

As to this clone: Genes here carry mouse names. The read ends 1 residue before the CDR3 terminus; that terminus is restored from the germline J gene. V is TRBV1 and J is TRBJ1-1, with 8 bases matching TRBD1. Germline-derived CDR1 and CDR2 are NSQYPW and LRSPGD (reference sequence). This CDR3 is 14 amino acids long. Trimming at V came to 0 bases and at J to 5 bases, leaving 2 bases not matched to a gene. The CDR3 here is CTCSAEGQDTEVFF. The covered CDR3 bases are TGCACCTGCAGTGCAGAGGGACAGGATACAGAAGTCTTC.

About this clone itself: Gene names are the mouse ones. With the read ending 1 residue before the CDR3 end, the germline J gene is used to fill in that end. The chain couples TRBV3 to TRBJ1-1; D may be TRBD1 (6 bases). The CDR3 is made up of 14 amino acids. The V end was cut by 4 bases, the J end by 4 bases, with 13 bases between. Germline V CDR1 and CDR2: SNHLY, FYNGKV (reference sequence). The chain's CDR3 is CASSSQGGGTEVFF. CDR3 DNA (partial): TGTGCCAGCAGCTCACAGGGAGGGGGCACAGAAGTCTTC.

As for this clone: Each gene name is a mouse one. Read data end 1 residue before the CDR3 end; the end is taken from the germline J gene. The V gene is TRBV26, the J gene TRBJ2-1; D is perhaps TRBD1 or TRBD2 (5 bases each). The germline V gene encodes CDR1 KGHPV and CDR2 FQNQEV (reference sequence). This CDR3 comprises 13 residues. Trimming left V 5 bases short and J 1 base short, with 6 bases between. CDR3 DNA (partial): TGTGCCAGCAGTGGGGCAAACTATGCTGAGCAGTTC. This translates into CASSGANYAEQF. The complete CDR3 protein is CASSGANYAEQFF.

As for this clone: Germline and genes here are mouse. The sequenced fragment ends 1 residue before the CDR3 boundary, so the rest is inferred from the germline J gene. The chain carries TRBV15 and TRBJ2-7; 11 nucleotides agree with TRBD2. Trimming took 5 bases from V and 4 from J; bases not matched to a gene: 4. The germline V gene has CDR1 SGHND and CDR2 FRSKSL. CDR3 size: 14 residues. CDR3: CASSVGTGGYEQYF. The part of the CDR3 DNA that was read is TGTGCCAGCAGTGTCGGGACTGGGGGATATGAACAGTAC.

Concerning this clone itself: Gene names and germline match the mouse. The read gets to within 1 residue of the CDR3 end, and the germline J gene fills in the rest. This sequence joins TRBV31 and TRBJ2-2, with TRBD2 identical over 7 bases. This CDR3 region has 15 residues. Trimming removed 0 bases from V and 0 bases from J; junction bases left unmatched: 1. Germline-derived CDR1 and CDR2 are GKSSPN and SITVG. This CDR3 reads CAWSLWGANTGQLYF. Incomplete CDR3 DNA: TGTGCCTGGAGTCTATGGGGGGCAAACACCGGGCAGCTCTAC.

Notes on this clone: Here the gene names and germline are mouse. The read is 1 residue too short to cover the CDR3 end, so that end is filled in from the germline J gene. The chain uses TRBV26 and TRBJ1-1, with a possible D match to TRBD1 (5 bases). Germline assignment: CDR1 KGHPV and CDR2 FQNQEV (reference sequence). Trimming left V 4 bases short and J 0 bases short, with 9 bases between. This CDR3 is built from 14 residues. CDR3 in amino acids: CASSRGGSNTEVFF. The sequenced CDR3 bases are TGTGCCAGCAGTCGTGGGGGATCAAACACAGAAGTCTTC.

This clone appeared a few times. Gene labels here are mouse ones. The DNA read from the CDR3 is TGTGCCAGCAGCCAAAACAGGGGGTATGCTGAGCAGTTC. Its protein product is CASSQNRGYAEQF. The complete CDR3 protein is CASSQNRGYAEQFF. The chain uses TRBV5 and TRBJ2-1; the match to TRBD1 covers 8 bases. The read ends 1 residue early relative to the CDR3; the germline J gene fills the gap. The V gene end was trimmed by 2 bases and the J gene end by 4 bases; junction bases not matched to a gene: 1. Germline CDR1 reads LGHNA; CDR2 reads YNLKQL (reference sequence). The CDR3 sequence is 14 residues long.

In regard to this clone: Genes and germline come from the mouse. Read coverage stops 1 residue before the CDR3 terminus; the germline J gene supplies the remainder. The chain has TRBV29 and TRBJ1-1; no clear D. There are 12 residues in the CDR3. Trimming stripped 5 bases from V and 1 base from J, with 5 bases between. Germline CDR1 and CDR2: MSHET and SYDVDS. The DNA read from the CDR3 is TGTGCTAGCAGTAACAGGAACACAGAAGTCTTC. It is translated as CASSNRNTEVF. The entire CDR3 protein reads CASSNRNTEVFF.

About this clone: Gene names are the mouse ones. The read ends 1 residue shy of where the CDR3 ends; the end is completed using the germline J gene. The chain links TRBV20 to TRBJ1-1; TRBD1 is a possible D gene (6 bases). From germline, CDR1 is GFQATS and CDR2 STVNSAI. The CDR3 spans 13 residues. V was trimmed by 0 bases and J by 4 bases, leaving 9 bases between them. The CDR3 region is CGARDTGTTEVFF. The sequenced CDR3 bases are TGTGGTGCTAGGGATACAGGGACCACAGAAGTCTTC.

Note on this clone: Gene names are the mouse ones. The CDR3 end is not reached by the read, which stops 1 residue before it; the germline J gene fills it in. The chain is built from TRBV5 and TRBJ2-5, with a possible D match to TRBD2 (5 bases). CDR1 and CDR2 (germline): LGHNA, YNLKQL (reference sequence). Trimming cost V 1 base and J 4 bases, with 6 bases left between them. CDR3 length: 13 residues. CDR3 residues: CASSQGLKDTQYF. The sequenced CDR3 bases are TGTGCCAGCAGCCAAGGACTGAAAGACACCCAGTAC.

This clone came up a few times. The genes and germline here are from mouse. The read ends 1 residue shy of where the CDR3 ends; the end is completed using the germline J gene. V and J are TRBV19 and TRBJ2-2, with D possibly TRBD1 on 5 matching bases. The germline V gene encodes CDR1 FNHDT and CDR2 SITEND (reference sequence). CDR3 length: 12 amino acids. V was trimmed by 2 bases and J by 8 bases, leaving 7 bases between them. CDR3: CASSMRGGQLYF. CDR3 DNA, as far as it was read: TGTGCCAGCAGTATGAGGGGAGGGCAGCTCTAC.

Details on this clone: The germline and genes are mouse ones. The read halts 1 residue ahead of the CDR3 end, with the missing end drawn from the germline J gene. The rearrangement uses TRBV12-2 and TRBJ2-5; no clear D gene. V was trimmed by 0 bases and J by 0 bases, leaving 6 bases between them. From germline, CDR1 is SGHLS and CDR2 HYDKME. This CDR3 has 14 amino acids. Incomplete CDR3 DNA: TGTGCCAGCTCTCTCGACTTTAACCAAGACACCCAGTAC. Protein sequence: CASSLDFNQDTQY. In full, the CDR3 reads CASSLDFNQDTQYF.

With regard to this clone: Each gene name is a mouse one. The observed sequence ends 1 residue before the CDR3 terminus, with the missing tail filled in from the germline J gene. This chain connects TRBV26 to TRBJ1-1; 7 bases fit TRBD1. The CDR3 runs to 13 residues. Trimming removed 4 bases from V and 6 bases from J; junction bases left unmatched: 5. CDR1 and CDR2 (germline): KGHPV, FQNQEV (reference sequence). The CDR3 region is CASSPWDRPEVFF. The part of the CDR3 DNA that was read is TGTGCCAGCAGTCCCTGGGACAGACCAGAAGTCTTC. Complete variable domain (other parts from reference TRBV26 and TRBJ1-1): NSKVIQTPRYLVKGQGQKAKMRCIPEKGHPVVFWYQQNKNNEFKFLINFQNQEVLQQIDMTEKRFSAECPSNSPCSLEIQSSEAGDSALYLCASSPWDRPEVFFGKGTRLTVV.

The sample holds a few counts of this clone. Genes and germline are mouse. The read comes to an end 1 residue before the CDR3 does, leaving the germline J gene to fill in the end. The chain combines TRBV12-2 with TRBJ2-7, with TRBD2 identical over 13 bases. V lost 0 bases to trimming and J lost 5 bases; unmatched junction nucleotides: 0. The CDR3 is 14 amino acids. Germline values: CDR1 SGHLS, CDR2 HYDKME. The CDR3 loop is CASSLGTGGDEQYF. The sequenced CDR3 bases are TGTGCCAGCTCTCTCGGGACTGGGGGGGATGAACAGTAC. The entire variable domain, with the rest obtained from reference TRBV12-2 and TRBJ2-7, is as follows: NSGVVQSPRYIIKGKGERSILKCIPISGHLSVAWYQQTQGQELKFFIQHYDKMERDKGNLPSRFSVQQFDDYHSEMNMSALELEDSAVYFCASSLGTGGDEQYFGPGTRLTVL.

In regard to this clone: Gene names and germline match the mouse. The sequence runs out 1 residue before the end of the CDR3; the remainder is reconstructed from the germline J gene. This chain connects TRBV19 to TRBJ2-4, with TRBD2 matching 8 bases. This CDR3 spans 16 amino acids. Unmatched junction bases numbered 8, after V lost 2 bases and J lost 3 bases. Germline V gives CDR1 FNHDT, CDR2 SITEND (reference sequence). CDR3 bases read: TGTGCCAGCAGTATGTGGGGGGGGAGGAGGCAAAACACCTTGTAC. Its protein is CASSMWGGRRQNTLY. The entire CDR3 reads CASSMWGGRRQNTLYF.

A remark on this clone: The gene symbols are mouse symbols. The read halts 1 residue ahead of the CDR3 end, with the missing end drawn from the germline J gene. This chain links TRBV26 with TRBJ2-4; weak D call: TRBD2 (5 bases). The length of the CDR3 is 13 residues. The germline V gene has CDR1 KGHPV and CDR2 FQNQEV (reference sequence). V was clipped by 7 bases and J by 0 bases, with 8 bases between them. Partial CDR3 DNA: TGTGCCAGCACCTGGGTTAGTCAAAACACCTTGTAC. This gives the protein CASTWVSQNTLY. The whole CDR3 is CASTWVSQNTLYF.

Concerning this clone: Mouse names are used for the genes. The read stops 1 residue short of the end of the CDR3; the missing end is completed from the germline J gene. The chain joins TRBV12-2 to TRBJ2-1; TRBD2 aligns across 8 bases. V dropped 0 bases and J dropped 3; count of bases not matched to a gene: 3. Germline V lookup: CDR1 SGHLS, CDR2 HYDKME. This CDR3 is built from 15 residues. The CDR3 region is CASSLSGGSYAEQFF. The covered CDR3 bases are TGTGCCAGCTCTCTCTCTGGGGGGTCCTATGCTGAGCAGTTC.

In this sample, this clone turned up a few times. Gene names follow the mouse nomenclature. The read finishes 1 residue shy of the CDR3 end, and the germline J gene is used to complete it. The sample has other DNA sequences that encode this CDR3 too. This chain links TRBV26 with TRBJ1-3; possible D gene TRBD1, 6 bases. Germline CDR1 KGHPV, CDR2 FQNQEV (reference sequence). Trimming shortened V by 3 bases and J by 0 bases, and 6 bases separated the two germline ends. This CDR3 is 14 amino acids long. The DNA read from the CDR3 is TGTGCCAGCAGTCTACAGGGTTCTGGAAATACGCTCTAT. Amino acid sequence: CASSLQGSGNTLY. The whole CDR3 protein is CASSLQGSGNTLYF.

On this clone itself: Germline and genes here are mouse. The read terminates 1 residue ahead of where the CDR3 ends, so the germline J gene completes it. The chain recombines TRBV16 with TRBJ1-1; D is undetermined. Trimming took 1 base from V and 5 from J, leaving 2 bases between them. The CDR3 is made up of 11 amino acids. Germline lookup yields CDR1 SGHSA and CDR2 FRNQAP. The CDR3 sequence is CASSLGTEVFF. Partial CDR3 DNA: TGTGCAAGCAGCTTAGGGACAGAAGTCTTC.

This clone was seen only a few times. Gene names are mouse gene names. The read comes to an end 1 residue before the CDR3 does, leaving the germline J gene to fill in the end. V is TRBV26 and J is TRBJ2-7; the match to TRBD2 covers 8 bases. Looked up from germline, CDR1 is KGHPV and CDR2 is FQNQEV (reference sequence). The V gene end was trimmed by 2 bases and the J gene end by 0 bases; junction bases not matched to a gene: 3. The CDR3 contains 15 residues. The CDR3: CASSLRLGSSYEQYF. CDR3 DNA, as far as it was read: TGTGCCAGCAGTCTGCGACTGGGGAGCTCCTATGAACAGTAC.